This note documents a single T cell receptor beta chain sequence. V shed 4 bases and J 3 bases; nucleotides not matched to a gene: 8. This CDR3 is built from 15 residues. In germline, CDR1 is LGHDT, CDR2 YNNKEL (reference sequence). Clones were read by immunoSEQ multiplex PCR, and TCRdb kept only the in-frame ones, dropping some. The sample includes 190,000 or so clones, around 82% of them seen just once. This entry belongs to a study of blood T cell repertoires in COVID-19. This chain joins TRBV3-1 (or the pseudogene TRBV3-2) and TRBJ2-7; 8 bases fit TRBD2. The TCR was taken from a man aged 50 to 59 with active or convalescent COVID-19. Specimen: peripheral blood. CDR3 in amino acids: CASSPSAGGFYEQYF. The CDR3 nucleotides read TGTGCCAGCAGCCCTAGCGCGGGGGGATTCTACGAGCAGTACTTC.